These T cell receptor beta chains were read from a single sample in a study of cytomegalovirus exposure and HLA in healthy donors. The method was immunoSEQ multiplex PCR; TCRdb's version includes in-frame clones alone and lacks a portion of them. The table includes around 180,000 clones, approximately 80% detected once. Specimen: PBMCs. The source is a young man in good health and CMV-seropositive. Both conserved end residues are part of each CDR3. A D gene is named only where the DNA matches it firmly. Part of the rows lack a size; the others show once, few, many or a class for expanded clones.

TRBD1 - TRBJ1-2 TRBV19 TGTGCCAGTAGTATTTCGCAGGGGGTAGCTGGCTACACCTTC CASSISQGVAGYTF
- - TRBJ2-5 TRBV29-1 TGCAGCGTCGCCGCTCTTTTGCGCGGAGAGACCCAGTACTTC CSVAALLRGETQYF
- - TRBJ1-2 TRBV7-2 TGTGCCAGCCGTCGCGGTGGGGGGGACTATGGCTACACCTTC CASRRGGGDYGYTF
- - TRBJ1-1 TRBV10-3 TGTGCCATCACGGCAAACAGGGATATGAACACTGAAGCTTTCTTT CAITANRDMNTEAFF
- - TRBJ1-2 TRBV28 TGTGCCAGCAGTTTAAGGACAGACCCTTCTAACTATGGCTACACCTTC CASSLRTDPSNYGYTF
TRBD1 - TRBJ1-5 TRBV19 TGTGCCAGTAGTCGAGACAGGGGTGAGCAGCCCCAGCATTTT CASSRDRGEQPQHF
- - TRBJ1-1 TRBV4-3 TGCGCCAGCAGCCACAGGGGCCGTACTGAAGCTTTCTTT CASSHRGRTEAFF
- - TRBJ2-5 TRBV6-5 TGTGCCAGCAGTTTTAGCGGTCAAGAGACCCAGTACTTC CASSFSGQETQYF
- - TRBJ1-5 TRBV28 TGTGCCAGCAGTTTCGGTGGCAATCAGCCCCAGCATTTT CASSFGGNQPQHF
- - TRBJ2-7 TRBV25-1 TGTGCCAGCAGGAGAGGAAGGTCCGAGCAGTACTTC CASRRGRSEQYF
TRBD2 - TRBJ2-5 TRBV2 TGTGCCAGCAGCAGTCCAGCGGGAGGCCAAGAGACCCAGTACTTC CASSSPAGGQETQYF
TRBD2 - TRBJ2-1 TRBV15 TGTGCCACCAGCAGAGACGGTAGCGGGGGACGAAATGAGCAGTTCTTC CATSRDGSGGRNEQFF
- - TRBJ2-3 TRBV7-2 TGTGCCAGCAGCCCGAGTAGGTCTAGGAGCACAGATACGCAGTATTTT CASSPSRSRSTDTQYF
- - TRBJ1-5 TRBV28 TGTGCCAGCAGCCGGACACACGATCAGCCCCAGCATTTT CASSRTHDQPQHF
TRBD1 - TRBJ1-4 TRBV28 TGTGCCAGCAGTTTAATGGCAGGGGGTGAAAAACTGTTTTTT CASSLMAGGEKLFF
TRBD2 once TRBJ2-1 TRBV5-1 TGCGCCAGCAGCTTGGAGGGAGCGGGAGTAACCTACAATGAGCAGTTCTTC CASSLEGAGVTYNEQFF
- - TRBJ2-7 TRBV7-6 TGTGCCAGCAGCCCAGACAGCTCCTACGAGCAGTACTTC CASSPDSSYEQYF
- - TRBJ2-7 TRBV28 TGTGCCAGCAGTTTCGGAGGGAATTACCACGAGCAGTACTTC CASSFGGNYHEQYF
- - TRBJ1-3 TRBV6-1 TGTGCCAGCAGTGCCTGGACACTCGGCCTTACTGGAAACACCATATATTTT CASSAWTLGLTGNTIYF
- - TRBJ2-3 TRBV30 TGTGCCTGGGCTGTGGCAGGGGCCGATACGCAGTATTTT CAWAVAGADTQYF
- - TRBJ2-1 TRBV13 TGTGCCAGCAGCTTAGGCCGAGGTATGCAGTTCTTC CASSLGRGMQFF
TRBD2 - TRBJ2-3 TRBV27 TGTGCCAGCAGTTTACGGACTAGCGGGGGACCTAGCACAGATACGCAGTATTTT CASSLRTSGGPSTDTQYF
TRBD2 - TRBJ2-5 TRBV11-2 TGTGCCAGCAGCCCGGTAGCGGGCTTCCAAGAGACCCAGTACTTC CASSPVAGFQETQYF
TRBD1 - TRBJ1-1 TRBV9 TGTGCCAGCGGACCACAGGGGGCGTCCACTGAAGCTTTCTTT CASGPQGASTEAFF
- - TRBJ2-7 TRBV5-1 TGCGCCAGCAGCTTGGCCGGGAACTACGAGCAGTACTTC CASSLAGNYEQYF
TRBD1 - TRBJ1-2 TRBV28 TGTGCCAGCAGTTTATCCCAGGGGGCGTTTGGCTACACCTTC CASSLSQGAFGYTF
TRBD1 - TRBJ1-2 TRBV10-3 TGTGCCATCAAGACGGGACAGGGAAACGGCTACACCTTC CAIKTGQGNGYTF
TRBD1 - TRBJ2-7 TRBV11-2 TGTGCCAGCAGCTCAATTCAGGGGGCTGCGTACGAGCAGTACTTC CASSSIQGAAYEQYF
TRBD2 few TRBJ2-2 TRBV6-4 TGTGCCACCGCTAGGCTAGCGGGACCGACCGGGGAGCTGTTTTTT CATARLAGPTGELFF
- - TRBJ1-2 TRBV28 TGTGCCAGCCTTGGGGGGGGGCCCTATGGCTACACCTTC CASLGGGPYGYTF
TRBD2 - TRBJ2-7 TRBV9 TGTGCCAGCAGCGCGGGACTAGCGGGAGGGTACGCCTACGAGCAGTACTTC CASSAGLAGGYAYEQYF
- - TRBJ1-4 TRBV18 TGTGCCAGCTCACCGGGTCGGGGGGTCAATGAAAAACTGTTTTTT CASSPGRGVNEKLFF
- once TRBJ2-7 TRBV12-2 TGTGCAAGTCGCCGCGCTCACTCCTACGAGCAGTACTTC CASRRAHSYEQYF
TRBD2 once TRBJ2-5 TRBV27 TGTGCCAGCAGACGAGTAGCGGGAGAGGGCCAAGAGACCCAGTACTTC CASRRVAGEGQETQYF
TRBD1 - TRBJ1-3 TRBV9 TGTGCCAGCAGCGGGGGGACAGGGAACTCTGGAAACACCATATATTTT CASSGGTGNSGNTIYF
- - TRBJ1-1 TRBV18 TGTGCCAGCTCACCTCTATACGAAAACACTGAAGCTTTCTTT CASSPLYENTEAFF
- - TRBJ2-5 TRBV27 TGTGCCAGCAGTTTATACACAGGGCCGGAGACCCAGTACTTC CASSLYTGPETQYF
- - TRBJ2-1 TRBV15 TGTGCCACCAGCAGAGATTTAGAGCGCCAGCAGTTCTTC CATSRDLERQQFF
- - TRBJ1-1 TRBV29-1 TGCAGCGTTTCCGTGGGGGGGAACACTGAAGCTTTCTTT CSVSVGGNTEAFF